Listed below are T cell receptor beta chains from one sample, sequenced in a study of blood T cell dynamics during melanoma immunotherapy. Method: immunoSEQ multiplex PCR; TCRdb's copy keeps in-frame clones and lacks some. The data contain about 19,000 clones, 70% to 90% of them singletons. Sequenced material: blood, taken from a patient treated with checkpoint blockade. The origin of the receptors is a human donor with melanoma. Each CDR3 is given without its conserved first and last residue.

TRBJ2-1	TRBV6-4	ASSAGSSSYNEQF
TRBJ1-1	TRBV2	ASIVTEETEAF
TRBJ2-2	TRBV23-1	ASSQSKRAGQLNTGELF
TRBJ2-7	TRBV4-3	ASSQGLAGSYEQY
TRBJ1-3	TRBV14	ASSLGTGTGNTIY
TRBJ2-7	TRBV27	ASSARDRTYEQY
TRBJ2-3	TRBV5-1	ASSLALTSESTDTQY
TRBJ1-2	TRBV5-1	ASSLDGQGAAYGYT
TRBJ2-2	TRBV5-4	ASTWDTRELTGELF
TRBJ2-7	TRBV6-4	ASSDNSDSYEQY
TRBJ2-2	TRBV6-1	ASSEKQTNTGELF
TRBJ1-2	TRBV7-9	ASSSGYRESNYGYT
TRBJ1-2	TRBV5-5	ASSYRDRGHGYT
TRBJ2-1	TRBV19	ASSTGTPFNEQF
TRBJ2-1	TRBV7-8	ASSFGTGGGYNEQF
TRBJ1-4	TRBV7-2	ASSPQGALGGEKLF
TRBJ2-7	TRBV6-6	ASSYGQESSYEQY
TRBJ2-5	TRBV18	ASSPPGLSETQY
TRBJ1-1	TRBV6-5	ASSYSPAF
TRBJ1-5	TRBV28	ASRTNQGREIHQPQH
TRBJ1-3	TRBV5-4	ASSLDRSSSGNTIY
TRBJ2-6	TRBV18	ASSPVTSGANVLT
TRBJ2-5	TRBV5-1	ASSSVLAQAETQY
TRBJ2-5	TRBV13	ASSLGPRDQETQY
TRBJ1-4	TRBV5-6	ASSPDRYNEKLF
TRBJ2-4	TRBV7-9	ASSADRGKAKNIQY
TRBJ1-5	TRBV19	ASSIGYWRSNQPQH
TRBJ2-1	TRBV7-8	ASSFPRGSGTGNEQF
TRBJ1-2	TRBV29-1	SAEMVDYGYT
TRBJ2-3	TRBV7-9	ASSLGVASSTDTQY
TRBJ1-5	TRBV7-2	ASSTRDGQPQH
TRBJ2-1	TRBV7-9	ASGPFSYNEQF
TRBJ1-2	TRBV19	ASSPSQGRFGYT
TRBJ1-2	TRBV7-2	ASSLSKGREVGGYT
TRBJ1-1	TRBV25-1	ASSGPGAGPGAF
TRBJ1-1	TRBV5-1	ASSLSFKGTEAF
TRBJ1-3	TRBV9	ASSGRTGWDGNTIY
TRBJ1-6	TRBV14	ASSHPNSPLH
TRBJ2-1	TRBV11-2	ASSLVILGPYNEQF
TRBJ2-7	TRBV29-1	SVVAWTGKLEQY
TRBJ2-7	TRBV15	ATSRGDASGSNGEQY
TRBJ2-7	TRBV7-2	ASSPRGGQGYEQY
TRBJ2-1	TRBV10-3	AISVPRGGDNEQF
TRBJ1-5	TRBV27	ASSQTGDYSNQPQH
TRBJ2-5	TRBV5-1	ASSLAIQGGETQY
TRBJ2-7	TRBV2	ASNRARNEQY
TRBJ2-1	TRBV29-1	SVVGHPDHYNEQF
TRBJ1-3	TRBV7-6	ASSADRAQLGDSGNTIY
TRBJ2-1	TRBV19	ASSRGSSYNEQF
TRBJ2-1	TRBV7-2	ASSSLAGAYNEQF
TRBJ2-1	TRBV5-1	ASSLETGYNEQF
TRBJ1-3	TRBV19	ASTPHRQAGNTIY
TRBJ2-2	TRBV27	ASDFYGGAGELF
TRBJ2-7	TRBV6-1	ASSEVGRRGDEQY